The text below deals with one T cell receptor (beta chain). The record originates from a study of T cell changes during pregnancy in multiple sclerosis. CDR1 LNHDA and CDR2 SQIVND come from the germline V gene (reference sequence). The V gene lost 6 bases and the J gene lost 8 bases, with 17 bases spanning the gap. The CDR3 is 14 amino acids. This table comes from immunoSEQ multiplex PCR, and its TCRdb copy is limited to in-frame clones, with some not included. The table includes under 75,000 clones, under 95% detected once. The TCR originated in a female donor in good health, enrolled as a control in a pregnancy study. This material consisted of peripheral blood, taken in the third trimester of pregnancy. This chain joins TRBV19 and TRBJ2-1; unclear D gene. CDR3 protein: CASRETPQLYEQFF. CDR3 in DNA: TGTGCCAGTAGAGAGACTCCCCAGCTTTATGAGCAGTTCTTC.